The 18 T cell receptor beta chains listed next were all sequenced from one sample in a study of blood T cell repertoires in COVID-19. Method: immunoSEQ multiplex PCR; TCRdb's copy keeps in-frame clones and lacks some. The repertoire holds about 370,000 clones, with roughly nine tenths as singletons. Material for sequencing was PBMCs or T cells enriched from blood (not recorded which). The receptors were gathered from a woman aged 25-40 years who had recovered from COVID-19.

As regards this clone: Distinct nucleotide sequences in the sample also encode this CDR3. This chain links TRBV10-3 with TRBJ1-2, with 8 bases fitting TRBD1. V lost 4 bases, J lost 2 bases, and 3 bases stayed unmatched. CDR1 and CDR2 from the germline V gene are ENHRY and SYGVKD. This CDR3 comprises 14 residues. The CDR3 DNA reads as TGTGCCATCAGTGGCGGACAGGGAAACTATGGCTACACCTTC. Its protein is CAISGGQGNYGYTF.

This chain links TRBV19 with TRBJ1-6, with a weak D call TRBD1 (6 bases). The CDR3 extends over 17 amino acids. The V gene's germline CDR1 is LNHDA and CDR2 SQIVND (reference sequence). The V end was cut by 7 bases, the J end by 12 bases, with 28 bases between. The CDR3 DNA is TGTGCCAGTACCGAGGTCCTGGGTATACAGGGAAATCTACCCCTCCACTTT. Residues: CASTEVLGIQGNLPLHF. Filled out from reference TRBV19 and TRBJ1-6, the complete variable domain reads DGGITQSPKYLFRKEGQNVTLSCEQNLNHDAMYWYRQDPGQGLRLIYYSQIVNDFQKGDIAEGYSVSREKKESFPLTVTSAQKNPTAFYLCASTEVLGIQGNLPLHFGNGTRLTVT.

The J gene is TRBJ2-1, the V gene TRBV3-1 (or the pseudogene TRBV3-2); 7 nucleotides align to TRBD2. Per the germline V gene, CDR1 is LGHDT and CDR2 is YNNKEL (reference sequence). This CDR3 has 15 amino acids. With V trimmed by 1 base and J by 8 bases, 8 bases remained unmatched. In DNA form, the CDR3 reads TGTGCCAGCAGCCAAGGAGGACTAGTCGGAGATGAGCAGTTCTTC. It translates to CASSQGGLVGDEQFF.

The chain employs TRBV19 and TRBJ1-2, with 9 bases fitting TRBD1. The CDR3 length is 13 residues. V gave up 11 bases and J gave up 4 bases; unmatched junction bases: 8. Per germline, CDR1 LNHDA and CDR2 SQIVND (reference sequence). The CDR3 region is CAGRDRDSYGYTF. The CDR3 DNA follows: TGTGCCGGTCGGGACAGGGACAGCTATGGCTACACCTTC. The full variable domain, rest sourced from reference TRBV19 and TRBJ1-2, is DGGITQSPKYLFRKEGQNVTLSCEQNLNHDAMYWYRQDPGQGLRLIYYSQIVNDFQKGDIAEGYSVSREKKESFPLTVTSAQKNPTAFYLCAGRDRDSYGYTFGSGTRLTVV.

This chain joins TRBV4-1 and TRBJ2-1, with a weak D call TRBD1 (5 bases). The V end was cut by 0 bases, the J end by 2 bases, with 8 bases between. Germline CDR1 reads MGHRA; CDR2 reads YSYEKL. This CDR3 is 15 amino acids long. Here the CDR3 reads CASSQEGRAYNEQFF. As DNA, the CDR3 is TGCGCCAGCAGCCAAGAGGGCAGGGCCTACAATGAGCAGTTCTTC.

The chain has TRBV9 and TRBJ1-2; 8 bases map to TRBD1. The CDR3 spans 13 residues. Per the germline V gene, CDR1 is SGDLS and CDR2 is YYNGEE. Trimming cost V 3 bases and J 4 bases; bases outside gene matches: 2. CDR3 loop: CASSATGAYGYTF. The CDR3 nucleotides are TGTGCCAGCAGCGCGACAGGGGCCTATGGCTACACCTTC. Full variable domain (outside the CDR3, taken from reference TRBV9 and TRBJ1-2): DSGVTQTPKHLITATGQRVTLRCSPRSGDLSVYWYQQSLDQGLQFLIQYYNGEERAKGNILERFSAQQFPDLHSELNLSSLELGDSALYFCASSATGAYGYTFGSGTRLTVV.

The CDR3 sequence: CASRGLAGGEYEQYF. As DNA, the CDR3 is TGTGCCAGCAGGGGGCTAGCGGGAGGGGAGTACGAGCAGTACTTC. The chain has TRBV28 and TRBJ2-7; 12 nucleotides line up with TRBD2. This CDR3 has 15 amino acids. Unmatched junction bases numbered 7, after V lost 6 bases and J lost 4 bases. Looked up from germline, CDR1 is MDHEN and CDR2 is SYDVKM. The complete variable domain, with remaining parts taken from reference TRBV28 and TRBJ2-7, reads DVKVTQSSRYLVKRTGEKVFLECVQDMDHENMFWYRQDPGLGLRLIYFSYDVKMKEKGDIPEGYSVSREKKERFSLILESASTNQTSMYLCASRGLAGGEYEQYFGPGTRLTVT.

The rearrangement joins TRBV5-4 to TRBJ1-1; 7 positions match TRBD1. The CDR3 has 14 residues. Germline-derived CDR1 and CDR2 are SGHNT and YYREEE (reference sequence). V shed 3 bases and J 3 bases; nucleotides not matched to a gene: 5. CDR3 loop: CASSWDSLDTEAFF. In DNA form, the CDR3 reads TGTGCCAGCAGCTGGGACAGCTTAGACACTGAAGCTTTCTTT. The variable domain in full, with the rest retrieved from reference TRBV5-4 and TRBJ1-1, is ETGVTQSPTHLIKTRGQQVTLRCSSQSGHNTVSWYQQALGQGPQFIFQYYREEENGRGNFPPRFSGLQFPNYSSELNVNALELDDSALYLCASSWDSLDTEAFFGQGTRLTVV.

This clone was picked up a small number of times. The chain recombines TRBV29-1 with TRBJ2-1, with a weak D call TRBD2 (6 bases). V was clipped by 6 bases and J by 6 bases, with 18 bases between them. The CDR3 length is 14 residues. The germline V gene has CDR1 SQVTM and CDR2 ANQGSEA. The CDR3 loop reads CSVNTRWGVNEQFF. CDR3 sequence (DNA): TGCAGCGTCAACACGAGGTGGGGGGTCAATGAGCAGTTCTTC.

CDR3 bases: TGTGCCAGCAGCTCTGGGCGGGAGGGCCCCAGGGCGGAGACCCAGTACTTC. This encodes CASSSGREGPRAETQYF. The chain has TRBV7-3 and TRBJ2-5; the match to TRBD2 covers 9 bases. Per the germline V gene, CDR1 is SGHTA and CDR2 is FQGTGA. Germline trimming cut 4 bases from V and 5 bases from J; bases unmatched to any gene: 14. This CDR3 has 17 residues.

This rearrangement joins TRBV2 to TRBJ2-3; perhaps TRBD2 as D (5 bases). V dropped 6 bases and J dropped 2 bases, with 9 bases sitting between them. The CDR3 totals 13 residues. Germline V lookup: CDR1 SNHLY, CDR2 FYNNEI. The CDR3, as DNA: TGTGCCAGCAGGTGGGGAGCCACAGATACGCAGTATTTT. Amino acids: CASRWGATDTQYF.

This clone came up once. This sequence joins TRBV7-3 and TRBJ2-1; D is unresolved. The CDR3 covers 16 residues. Germline loops: CDR1 SGHTA, CDR2 FQGTGA. The V end lost 2 bases, the J end lost 0 bases, and 11 bases lay between the germline ends. The CDR3 DNA is TGTGCCAGCAGCTTATCGGCGGCAAGCTCCTACAATGAGCAGTTCTTC. As protein: CASSLSAASSYNEQFF. The variable domain in full, with the rest retrieved from reference TRBV7-3 and TRBJ2-1, is GAGVSQTPSNKVTEKGKYVELRCDPISGHTALYWYRQSLGQGPEFLIYFQGTGAADDSGLPNDRFFAVRPEGSVSTLKIQRTERGDSAVYLCASSLSAASSYNEQFFGPGTRLTVL.

V usage is TRBV12-5 and J usage is TRBJ2-1; perhaps TRBD2 as D (5 bases). The CDR3 covers 17 residues. Trimming took 0 bases from V and 3 from J, leaving 15 bases between them. Germline V gene lookup returns CDR1 LGHNT and CDR2 FRNRAP. The CDR3 is CASGLVFGVGNYNEQFF. CDR3 nucleotide sequence: TGTGCTAGTGGTTTGGTCTTCGGTGTCGGGAACTACAATGAGCAGTTCTTC.

The chain links TRBV24-1 to TRBJ2-5; the match to TRBD2 covers 12 bases. CDR3 length equals 16 residues. With V trimmed by 4 bases and J by 4 bases, 6 bases remained unmatched. Germline CDR1 is KGHDR and CDR2 is SFDVKD. The chain's CDR3 is CATSDLGLAGRETQYF. CDR3 nucleotide sequence: TGTGCCACCAGTGACCTCGGACTAGCGGGACGAGAGACCCAGTACTTC.

This chain uses TRBV2 with TRBJ1-1; the match to TRBD1 covers 10 bases. Unmatched junction bases numbered 3, after V lost 4 bases and J lost 4 bases. Germline-derived CDR1 and CDR2 are SNHLY and FYNNEI. The CDR3 sequence is 14 residues long. The CDR3 region is CASSGGQGFTEAFF. The CDR3 DNA follows: TGTGCCAGCAGTGGGGGACAGGGGTTCACTGAAGCTTTCTTT.

The chain is built from TRBV6-5 and TRBJ1-2; 10 nucleotides align to TRBD1. The CDR3 runs to 14 residues. V shed 8 bases, J shed 7 bases, and the junction held 10 bases outside the gene matches. CDR1 and CDR2 from the germline V gene are MNHEY and SVGAGI. This CDR3 is CASRSTGGLGGYTF. The CDR3 region has the DNA TGTGCCAGCCGATCGACAGGGGGCCTTGGTGGCTACACCTTC.

The chain has TRBV27 and TRBJ1-2; unclear D gene. The V gene lost 5 bases and the J gene lost 7 bases, with 11 bases spanning the gap. From germline, CDR1 is MNHEY and CDR2 SMNVEV (reference sequence). There are 12 residues in the CDR3. DNA for the CDR3: TGTGCCAGCAGTCCCAGTGGTTCTGGCTACACCTTC. Protein product: CASSPSGSGYTF.

V usage is TRBV2 and J usage is TRBJ2-7; maybe TRBD1 (6 bases). The CDR3 covers 12 residues. V gave up 10 bases and J gave up 3 bases, with 13 bases separating them. Per the germline V gene, CDR1 is SNHLY and CDR2 is FYNNEI. The CDR3 spells CATRTDHYEQYF. As DNA, the CDR3 is TGTGCCACCCGGACAGACCACTACGAGCAGTACTTC. The full variable domain, with the rest looked up from reference TRBV2 and TRBJ2-7, is EPEVTQTPSHQVTQMGQEVILRCVPISNHLYFYWYRQILGQKVEFLVSFYNNEISEKSEIFDDQFSVERPDGSNFTLKIRSTKLEDSAMYFCATRTDHYEQYFGPGTRLTVT.